Sequencing of this T cell receptor beta chain was carried out in a study of blood T cells in healthy people across ages. A word on this clonotype: At one boundary the junction diverges from the germline segment, which might be a read error.

With a J-beta primer mix and a sample-barcoded 5' primer, a second PCR ran about 7 to 12 cycles. Each single sample gave us at least 2.5 million CDR3-containing paired-end reads. MiXCR was run by TCRdb on the 5' RACE reads, yielding one entry per CDR3 protein. Of 600,000 or so distinct CDR3 sequences listed, more than 20% were seen once; the top ten hold approximately 3.7%. Germline V gives CDR1 DFQATT, CDR2 SNEGSKA (reference sequence). The CDR3 sequence is 12 residues long. Sequenced sample: blood. This sequence was found in a man between 65 and 85 years old in good health. V usage is TRBV20-1 and J usage is TRBJ2-7, with D unresolved. The CDR3 region has the DNA TGCAGTGCCAGAGAGGCCTTCTACGAGCAGTACTTC. As protein: CSAREAFYEQYF.